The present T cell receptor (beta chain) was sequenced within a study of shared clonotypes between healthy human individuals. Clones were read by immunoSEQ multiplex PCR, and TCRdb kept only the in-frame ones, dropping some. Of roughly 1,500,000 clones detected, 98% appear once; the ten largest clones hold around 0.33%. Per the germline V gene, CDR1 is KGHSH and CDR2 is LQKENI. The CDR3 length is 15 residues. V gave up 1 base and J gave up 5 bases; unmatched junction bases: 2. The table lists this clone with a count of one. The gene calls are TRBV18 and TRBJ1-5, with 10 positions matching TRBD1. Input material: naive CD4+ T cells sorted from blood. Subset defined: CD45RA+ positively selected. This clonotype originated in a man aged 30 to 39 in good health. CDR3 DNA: TGTGCCAGCTCACCACAGACAGGGGGCGATCAGCCCCAGCATTTT. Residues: CASSPQTGGDQPQHF.